This TCR beta chain appears in the sequencing data of a study of T cell responses to AZD1222 COVID-19 vaccine. Study in general: Combined were second doses at about 4 or about 12 weeks. Whole-study results and caveats: Unmutated variant regions reportedly attract nearly half of all spike-specific TCRs.

The protocol was immunoSEQ multiplex PCR, while the TCRdb copy is restricted to in-frame clones and leaves out a portion. The data contain around 100,000 clones, around 87% of them seen just once; the ten biggest clones take up 3% to 3.5%. CDR3 length: 14 amino acids. V was pared by 9 bases and J by 2 bases, with 8 bases of the junction left unmatched. The germline gives CDR1 KGHSH, CDR2 LQKENI. Details on this clone: Its cognate antigen is unknown.

The gene calls are TRBV18 and TRBJ2-3; 7 nucleotides match TRBD2. The sequence derives from an adult in good health. The sample in question was peripheral blood, obtained on day 0 of AZD1222 vaccination. CDR3 DNA: TGTGCCAGTGGCGGGGGTGCCTTCACAGATACGCAGTATTTT. Its protein is CASGGGAFTDTQYF.